The clone carrying this T cell receptor beta chain was counted ten times or more. Its antigen is unidentified. The sample originates from a study of early T cells in non-severe SARS-CoV-2 infection. In the study overall: Bulk RNA taken from unsorted whole blood was sequenced, leaving chains unpaired.

The germline gives CDR1 SGHDN, CDR2 FVKESK. There are 12 residues in the CDR3. The ends were cut back, 3 bases at V and 2 bases at J, with 4 bases in the middle. Unique molecular identifiers tagged individual cDNA molecules. TCRdb reanalysed the 5' RACE reads using MiXCR and keeps one entry per CDR3 protein. The sample yields about 110,000 distinct CDR3 sequences, over 8.5% seen once. General study results and limits: Using VDJdb, the matching emphasized anti-spike CD8 responses while missing private and CD4 specificities.

The sequencing sample was made of whole blood. The sequence came from an adult who was a healthcare worker with PCR-confirmed SARS-CoV-2 infection or an uninfected control (not recorded which). The gene calls are TRBV14 and TRBJ1-1; D is unresolved. The CDR3 is CASSQGNTEAFF. CDR3 sequence (DNA): TGTGCCAGCAGCCAGGGAAACACTGAAGCTTTCTTT.